This TCR beta chain is drawn from a study of blood T cell repertoires in COVID-19. Study-level background: Sites in the United States, Italy and Spain provided acute and convalescent COVID-19 samples.

The protocol was immunoSEQ multiplex PCR, while the TCRdb copy is restricted to in-frame clones and leaves out a portion. The data show approximately 170,000 clones, around 82% seen once. CDR3 size: 11 residues. Germline-derived CDR1 and CDR2 are DFQATT and SNEGSKA (reference sequence). Trimming cost V 2 bases and J 6 bases, with 5 bases left between them. The sample was peripheral blood. V gene TRBV20-1 combines with J gene TRBJ2-1; D ambiguous. The clonotype was recovered from a human donor with acute or convalescent COVID-19. The donor label of this sample is uncertain. Here the CDR3 DNA reads TGCAGTGCTAGACCCGGCAATGAGCAGTTCTTC. Protein: CSARPGNEQFF.